This T cell receptor (beta chain) came from a study of blood T cell repertoires in COVID-19 (TCRdb year 2020). Concerning the study at large: The collaborator samples originated in the United States, Italy and Spain and spanned the acute and convalescent phases of COVID-19. The prospective study material was composed of cDNA or gDNA derived from T cells, B-cell-depleted T cells, or PBMCs. Deeply sampled blood TCRbeta repertoires from subjects exposed to, actively infected with, or recovered from COVID-19 were included in the dataset. The repertoires were made available in a free public database intended to serve as a resource for research on the immune response to SARS-CoV-2. Samples were obtained from the ongoing ImmuneRACE study (first 160 participants) and from 1,254 subjects provided by 6 global collaborators. Nearly every sample came with metadata listing a de-identified subject ID, COVID-19 status, age in years and sex. Where available, HLA class I and class II types were obtained from metadata supplied by the sample provider rather than from assay-based typing.

Overall study outcomes, separate from this receptor: The amount of clinical and demographic metadata varied by source and participant and was provided uncurated.

For this clone: The clone's antigen remains unknown. No per-base quality is available; no much larger clone lies one base away.

Another Seattle source contributed samples from volunteer blood donors who had recovered from COVID-19. Collaborating institutions collected whole blood in K2EDTA tubes following their own protocols. For TCRbeta analysis, collaborators shipped samples in one of three forms: frozen whole blood, isolated PBMCs, or DNA extracted from either of those sample types. TCRbeta CDR3 regions were amplified from genomic DNA using the immunoSEQ Assay, a bias-controlled multiplex PCR. The original methods were these. The number of nucleated cells in each sample was estimated by amplification of reference gene primers within the assay. Sequence reads were collapsed and filtered to measure the absolute abundance of every unique TCRbeta CDR3 rearrangement. Productive Simpson clonality was computed per sample as the square root of Simpson's diversity index over productive rearrangements. The table was pulled from immuneACCESS by TCRdb, which kept in-frame rearrangements only. Such tables lose some clones; where checked, under half of the loss comes from unresolved V genes, and the rest has no known cause. V and J calls and clone size follow that table, whereas D and trimming were derived from the DNA. Present in this sample are around 240,000 clones, 65% to 90% of which were seen just once. The ten top clones hold roughly 1.4% of the sample.

The CDR3 numbers 16 residues from cysteine through phenylalanine. The kept DNA is CDR3 alone, 48 bases in frame from the first base. The germline V gene supplies CDR1 KGHSH and CDR2 LQKENI. The germline V end is reduced by 5 bases and the J end by 2 bases; junction bases left unmatched: 8. The sequence links TRBV18 to TRBJ1-4; TRBD1 fits 7 bases in the junction. The receptor's source is a woman between 40 and 50 years old who had recovered from COVID-19. Sequencing was performed on peripheral blood. The DNA is as follows: TGTGCCAGCTCATCGGCCCAAGGGGGCACTAATGAAAAACTGTTTTTT. It encodes CASSSAQGGTNEKLFF.